These 18 T cell receptor beta chains were all obtained from the same sample, sequenced in a study of cytomegalovirus exposure and HLA in healthy donors. Researchers ran the PCR with 60 Vbeta and 13 Jbeta primers. Sequencing used immunoSEQ multiplex PCR; TCRdb keeps in-frame clones, though not all of them. This table holds around 100,000 clones, 65% to 85% found once. Input material: PBMCs. The source of these receptors is a woman between 25 and 40 years old in good health and CMV-seropositive.

The V call is TRBV18, the J call TRBJ2-1; 11 bases are a match to TRBD2. Germline V gene data show CDR1 as KGHSH and CDR2 as LQKENI. The CDR3 has 14 amino acids. V lost 3 bases, J lost 9 bases, and 4 bases stayed unmatched. DNA of the CDR3: TGTGCCAGCTCACCGACTAGCGGGATGGGTGAGCAGTTCTTC. It translates to CASSPTSGMGEQFF.

This sequence joins TRBV5-4 and TRBJ2-5, with TRBD2 matching over 8 bases. Germline values: CDR1 SGHNT, CDR2 YYREEE (reference sequence). V trimming: 2 bases; J trimming: 5 bases; junction bases outside the gene matches: 5. The CDR3 sequence is 14 residues long. CDR3 DNA: TGTGCCAGCAGCTTCCTCAGCGGGAGTGAGACCCAGTACTTC. Its translation is CASSFLSGSETQYF.

In nucleotides, the CDR3 is TGTGCCAGTAGATTTGGCGGGGCCTACGAGCAGTACTTC. It translates to CASRFGGAYEQYF. The chain links TRBV19 to TRBJ2-7; possibly TRBD2 for D (6 bases). The V gene lost 6 bases and the J gene lost 2 bases, with 11 bases spanning the gap. The CDR3 is 13 amino acids. Germline CDR1 LNHDA, CDR2 SQIVND (reference sequence).

The chain carries TRBV2 and TRBJ1-3, with 8 nucleotides matching TRBD1. This CDR3 comprises 13 residues. V shed 8 bases, J shed 4 bases, and the junction held 4 bases outside the gene matches. Germline CDR1 is SNHLY and CDR2 is FYNNEI. CDR3 residues: CASVQGAGNTIYF. CDR3 coding DNA: TGTGCCAGCGTCCAGGGGGCAGGAAACACCATATATTTT. The full variable domain, in which reference TRBV2 and TRBJ1-3 provide the parts outside the CDR3, is EPEVTQTPSHQVTQMGQEVILRCVPISNHLYFYWYRQILGQKVEFLVSFYNNEISEKSEIFDDQFSVERPDGSNFTLKIRSTKLEDSAMYFCASVQGAGNTIYFGEGSWLTVV.

The V gene is TRBV7-9, the J gene TRBJ2-5; a possible D gene is TRBD2 (5 bases). Germline V gene lookup returns CDR1 SEHNR and CDR2 FQNEAQ (reference sequence). V was clipped by 1 base and J by 5 bases, with 17 bases between them. The CDR3 spans 16 residues. The CDR3 loop is CASSLDGGPRVETQYF. The CDR3 DNA is TGTGCCAGCAGCTTAGATGGCGGGCCCCGGGTGGAGACCCAGTACTTC. Based on the CDR3 plus reference TRBV7-9 and TRBJ2-5, the full variable domain is DTGVSQNPRHKITKRGQNVTFRCDPISEHNRLYWYRQTLGQGPEFLTYFQNEAQLEKSRLLSDRFSAERPKGSFSTLEIQRTEQGDSAMYLCASSLDGGPRVETQYFGPGTRLLVL.

The chain uses TRBV5-1 and TRBJ2-1; 7 bases map to TRBD2. CDR3 size: 17 residues. Per germline, CDR1 SGHRS and CDR2 YFSETQ. The V segment lost 3 bases and the J segment 0 bases; nucleotides outside the gene matches: 9. The CDR3 sequence: CASSYASGSSSYNEQFF. The CDR3 DNA reads TGCGCCAGCAGCTACGCTAGCGGAAGCAGCTCCTACAATGAGCAGTTCTTC.

The V gene is TRBV6-5, the J gene TRBJ1-1, with D perhaps matching TRBD1 (5 bases). Trimming took off 7 bases at V and 4 bases at J, with 13 bases between the two ends. This CDR3 is built from 13 residues. Germline lookup yields CDR1 MNHEY and CDR2 SVGAGI. CDR3 nucleotides: TGTGCCAGCACTGTGATAGGGGCCACTGAAGCTTTCTTT. Residues: CASTVIGATEAFF.

The chain uses TRBV10-3 and TRBJ2-4; 7 nucleotides agree with TRBD2. This CDR3 has 15 amino acids. The trim removed 2 bases at V and 3 bases at J, leaving 4 bases unmatched. CDR1 and CDR2 (germline): ENHRY, SYGVKD. The CDR3: CAISEGLGDKNIQYF. In DNA form, the CDR3 reads TGTGCCATCAGTGAGGGACTAGGGGACAAAAACATTCAGTACTTC.

This clone was detected a few times. In nucleotides, the CDR3 is TGTGCCAGCAGTTGGACTAGCGGGAGAGACTACAATGAGCAGTTCTTC. It translates to CASSWTSGRDYNEQFF. The chain links TRBV7-3 to TRBJ2-1; 13 bases agree with TRBD2. Per germline, CDR1 SGHTA and CDR2 FQGTGA. V lost 6 bases to trimming and J lost 3 bases; unmatched junction nucleotides: 5. This CDR3 is 16 amino acids long.

The rearrangement joins TRBV5-1 to TRBJ2-5; 14 nucleotides line up with TRBD2. Germline values: CDR1 SGHRS, CDR2 YFSETQ. This CDR3 contains 17 residues. V lost 4 bases, J lost 5 bases, and 10 bases stayed unmatched. This CDR3 reads CASSAGGLAGGWETQYF. CDR3 nucleotides: TGCGCCAGCAGCGCCGGCGGACTAGCGGGGGGTTGGGAGACCCAGTACTTC.

The V and J genes are TRBV9 and TRBJ2-1; D uncertain. This CDR3 region has 16 residues. V was pared by 5 bases and J by 0 bases, with 15 bases between. CDR1 is SGDLS and CDR2 is YYNGEE in the germline V gene. CDR3 in amino acids: CASSVLVPSSYNEQFF. Here the CDR3 DNA reads TGTGCCAGCAGTGTCCTCGTACCTAGCTCCTACAATGAGCAGTTCTTC.

The chain joins TRBV12-5 to TRBJ2-3, with TRBD2 identical over 13 bases. J was trimmed by 2 bases and V by 9 bases; bases with no gene match: 11. This CDR3 is built from 17 residues. Germline CDR1 reads LGHNT; CDR2 reads FRNRAP. The CDR3 here is CASSPGTSGTFTDTQYF. In nucleotides, the CDR3 is TGTGCTAGCAGTCCCGGGACTAGCGGGACCTTCACAGATACGCAGTATTTT.

On this clone: This sample also contains other DNA sequences that code for the same CDR3. V and J are TRBV10-3 and TRBJ2-3, with TRBD2 identical over 11 bases. This CDR3 is built from 15 residues. After removal of 4 bases from V and 6 bases from J, the junction contained 6 bases not matched to a gene. From germline, CDR1 is ENHRY and CDR2 SYGVKD. The CDR3 sequence: CAISVTSGSVDTQYF. The CDR3 nucleotides are TGTGCCATCAGTGTTACTAGCGGGAGCGTGGATACGCAGTATTTT.

The V gene is TRBV30, the J gene TRBJ1-1; D is possibly TRBD1 (5 bases). Between the trimmed V and J ends, which lost 0 bases and 4 bases, there was a span of 18 bases. Germline assignment: CDR1 GTSNPN and CDR2 SVGIG (reference sequence). The CDR3 is 16 amino acids. The CDR3 DNA reads as TGTGCCTGGAGTGTACGCGGGGGGAGCTTGGTCACTGAAGCTTTCTTT. It codes for CAWSVRGGSLVTEAFF.

This clone was recorded only once. The V call is TRBV6-5, the J call TRBJ1-5, with TRBD1 matching 7 bases. V dropped 5 bases and J dropped 4; count of bases not matched to a gene: 2. The CDR3 contains 13 residues. Germline V gives CDR1 MNHEY, CDR2 SVGAGI. The CDR3 spells CASSEQGNQPQHF. In DNA form, the CDR3 reads TGTGCCAGCAGTGAACAGGGGAATCAGCCCCAGCATTTT.

The chain joins TRBV27 to TRBJ2-5; possibly TRBD2 for D (6 bases). Germline V CDR1 and CDR2: MNHEY, SMNVEV (reference sequence). Trimming took off 6 bases at V and 2 bases at J, with 16 bases between the two ends. The CDR3 is 15 amino acids. The CDR3, as DNA: TGTGCCAGCAGACTAAACCGGGACTCTCAAGAGACCCAGTACTTC. Amino acids: CASRLNRDSQETQYF.

V and J are TRBV5-4 and TRBJ1-1; D is possibly TRBD1 (6 bases). Germline CDR1 and CDR2: SGHNT and YYREEE (reference sequence). V shed 1 base and J shed 0 bases, with 7 bases lying between them. The CDR3 is 14 residues long. CDR3 protein: CASSLTGMNTEAFF. The CDR3 nucleotides read TGTGCCAGCAGCTTGACAGGGATGAACACTGAAGCTTTCTTT.

The rearrangement uses TRBV4-1 and TRBJ2-7, with D uncertain. V gave up 0 bases and J gave up 6 bases, with 3 bases separating them. The CDR3 is 11 residues long. Germline CDR1 is MGHRA and CDR2 is YSYEKL. This CDR3 reads CASSQDVEQYF. CDR3 sequence (DNA): TGCGCCAGCAGCCAAGACGTCGAGCAGTACTTC.